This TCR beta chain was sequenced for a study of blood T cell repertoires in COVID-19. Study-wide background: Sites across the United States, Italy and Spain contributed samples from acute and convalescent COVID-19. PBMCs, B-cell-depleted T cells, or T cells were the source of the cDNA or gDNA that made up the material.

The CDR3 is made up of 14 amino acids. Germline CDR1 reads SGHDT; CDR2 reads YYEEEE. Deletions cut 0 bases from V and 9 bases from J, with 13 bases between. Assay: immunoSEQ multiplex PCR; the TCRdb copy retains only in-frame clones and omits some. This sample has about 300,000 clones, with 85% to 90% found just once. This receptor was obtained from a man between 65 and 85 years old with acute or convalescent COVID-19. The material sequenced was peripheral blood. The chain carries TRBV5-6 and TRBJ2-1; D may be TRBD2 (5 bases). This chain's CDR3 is CASSLDFSSSEQFF. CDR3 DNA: TGTGCCAGCAGCTTGGATTTCTCTAGCAGTGAGCAGTTCTTC.